This T cell receptor beta chain was captured by sequencing in a study of blood T cell repertoires in COVID-19. The V and J ends lost 1 base and 5 bases respectively, with 15 bases between them. This CDR3 is 15 amino acids long. The germline V gene encodes CDR1 SGHKS and CDR2 YYEKEE (reference sequence). Sequencing used immunoSEQ multiplex PCR; TCRdb keeps in-frame clones, though not all of them. The sample comprises over 150,000 clones, less than 90% of which are singletons, and 11% to 15% rests with the top ten. This chain uses TRBV5-5 with TRBJ2-5, with D possibly being TRBD2 (5 bases). Sequencing was performed on peripheral blood. The sequence derives from a man in his late teens or twenties with active or convalescent COVID-19. The chain's CDR3 is CASSLLSGVGETQYF. For the CDR3, the DNA is TGTGCCAGCAGCTTGCTTTCCGGGGTTGGGGAGACCCAGTACTTC.